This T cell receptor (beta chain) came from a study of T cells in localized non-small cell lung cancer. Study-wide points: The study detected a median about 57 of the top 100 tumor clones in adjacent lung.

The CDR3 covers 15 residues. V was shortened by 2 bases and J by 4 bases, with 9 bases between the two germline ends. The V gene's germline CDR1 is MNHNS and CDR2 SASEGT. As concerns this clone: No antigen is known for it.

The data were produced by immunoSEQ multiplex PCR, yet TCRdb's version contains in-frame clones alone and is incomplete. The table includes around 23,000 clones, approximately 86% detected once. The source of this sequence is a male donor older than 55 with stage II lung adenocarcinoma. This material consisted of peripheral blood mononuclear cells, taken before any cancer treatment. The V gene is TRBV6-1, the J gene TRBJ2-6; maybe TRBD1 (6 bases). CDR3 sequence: CASSETGSGANVLTF. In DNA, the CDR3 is TGTGCCAGCAGTGAAACAGGGTCAGGGGCCAACGTCCTGACTTTC.